This T cell receptor (beta chain) was identified during a study of OX40 agonist ivuxolimab in advanced cancers. Study-wide background: One hepatocellular carcinoma and a couple of cutaneous melanoma patients partially responded.

Looked up from germline, CDR1 is SGHVS and CDR2 is FNYEAQ. The CDR3 runs 14 residues. V lost 1 base to trimming and J lost 5 bases, with 9 bases between them. The data were produced by immunoSEQ multiplex PCR, yet TCRdb's version contains in-frame clones alone and is incomplete. This table holds 15,000 to 25,000 clones, around 80% found once. In this sample, this clone turned up once. The clonotype comes from an adult with an advanced solid tumor such as melanoma, head and neck, liver or kidney cancer. The source was CD4+ or CD8+ T cells sorted from blood, collected in a trial of the OX40 agonist ivuxolimab. The V gene is TRBV7-6, the J gene TRBJ1-5, with D maybe TRBD1 (5 bases). The CDR3 nucleotides read TGTGCCAGCAGCTTAGGGATGGGGGATCAGCCCCAGCATTTT. Its translation: CASSLGMGDQPQHF.